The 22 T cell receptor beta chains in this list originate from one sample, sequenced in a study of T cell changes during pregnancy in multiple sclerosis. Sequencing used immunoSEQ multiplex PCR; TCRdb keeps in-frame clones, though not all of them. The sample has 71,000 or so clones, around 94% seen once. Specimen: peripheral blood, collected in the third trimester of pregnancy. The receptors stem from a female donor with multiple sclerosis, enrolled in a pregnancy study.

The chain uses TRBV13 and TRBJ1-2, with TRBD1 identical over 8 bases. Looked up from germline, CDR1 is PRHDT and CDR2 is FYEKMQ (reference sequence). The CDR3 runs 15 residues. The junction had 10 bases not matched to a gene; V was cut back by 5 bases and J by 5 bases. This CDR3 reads CASSLQGVKWYGYTF. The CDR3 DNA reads TGTGCCAGCAGCCTACAGGGGGTTAAATGGTATGGCTACACCTTC.

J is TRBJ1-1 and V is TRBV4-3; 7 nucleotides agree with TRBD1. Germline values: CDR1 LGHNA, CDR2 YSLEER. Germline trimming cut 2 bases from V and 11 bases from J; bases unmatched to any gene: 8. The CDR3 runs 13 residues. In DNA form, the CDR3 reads TGCGCCAGCAGCCAACGAACAGGGGTTGAGGCTTTCTTT. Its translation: CASSQRTGVEAFF.

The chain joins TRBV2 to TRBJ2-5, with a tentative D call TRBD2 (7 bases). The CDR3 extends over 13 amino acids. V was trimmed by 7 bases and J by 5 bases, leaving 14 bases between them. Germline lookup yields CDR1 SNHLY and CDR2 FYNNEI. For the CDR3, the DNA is TGTGCCAGCAATCGGGGGGCCGGGGAGACCCAGTACTTC. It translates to CASNRGAGETQYF.

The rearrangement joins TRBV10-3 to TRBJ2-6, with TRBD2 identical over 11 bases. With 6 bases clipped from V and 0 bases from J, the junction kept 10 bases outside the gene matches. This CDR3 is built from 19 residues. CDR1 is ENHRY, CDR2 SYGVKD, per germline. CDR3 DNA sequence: TGTGCCATCAGCGGACTAGCGGGCCCCATAAGCTCTGGGGCCAACGTCCTGACTTTC. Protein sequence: CAISGLAGPISSGANVLTF.

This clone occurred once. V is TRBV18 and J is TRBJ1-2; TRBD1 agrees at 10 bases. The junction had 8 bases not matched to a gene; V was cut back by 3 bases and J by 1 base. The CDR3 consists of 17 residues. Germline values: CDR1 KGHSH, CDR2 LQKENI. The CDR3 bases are TGTGCCAGCTCACCCCGGGACAGGGGATGGGGTAACTATGGCTACACCTTC. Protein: CASSPRDRGWGNYGYTF.

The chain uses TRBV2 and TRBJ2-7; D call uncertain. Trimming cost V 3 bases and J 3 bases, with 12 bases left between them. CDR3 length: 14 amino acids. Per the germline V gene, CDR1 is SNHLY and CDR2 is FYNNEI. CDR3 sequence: CASSEARFDYEQYF. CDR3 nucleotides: TGTGCCAGCAGTGAGGCTAGGTTCGACTACGAGCAGTACTTC.

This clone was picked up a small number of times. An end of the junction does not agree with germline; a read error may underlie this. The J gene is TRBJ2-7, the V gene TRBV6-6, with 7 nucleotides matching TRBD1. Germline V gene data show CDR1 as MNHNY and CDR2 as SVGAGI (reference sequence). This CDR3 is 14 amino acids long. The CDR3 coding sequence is TGTGCCAGCAGCCTCGGAGCCCGAGACAGGGAGATTAGCTTC. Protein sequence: CASSLGARDREISF.

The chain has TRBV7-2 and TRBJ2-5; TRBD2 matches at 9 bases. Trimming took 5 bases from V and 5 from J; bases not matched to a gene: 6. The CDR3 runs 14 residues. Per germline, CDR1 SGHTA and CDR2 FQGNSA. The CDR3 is CASSLGLAQETQYF. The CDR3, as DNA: TGTGCCAGCAGCCTCGGACTAGCGCAGGAGACCCAGTACTTC.

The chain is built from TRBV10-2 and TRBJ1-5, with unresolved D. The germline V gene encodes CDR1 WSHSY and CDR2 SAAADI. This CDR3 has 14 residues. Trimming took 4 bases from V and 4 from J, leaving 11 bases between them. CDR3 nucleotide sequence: TGCGCCAGCAGTGGGGCATCACCTAATCAGCCCCAGCATTTT. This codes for CASSGASPNQPQHF.

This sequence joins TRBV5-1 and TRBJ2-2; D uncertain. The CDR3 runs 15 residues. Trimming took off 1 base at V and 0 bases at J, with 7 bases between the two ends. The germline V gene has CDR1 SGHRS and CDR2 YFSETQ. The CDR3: CASSLLGPNTGELFF. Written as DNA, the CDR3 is TGCGCCAGCAGCTTGTTGGGCCCGAACACCGGGGAGCTGTTTTTT.

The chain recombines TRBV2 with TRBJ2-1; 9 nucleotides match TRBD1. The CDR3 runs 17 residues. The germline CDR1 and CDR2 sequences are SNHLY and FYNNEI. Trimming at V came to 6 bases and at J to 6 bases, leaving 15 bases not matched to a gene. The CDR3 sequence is CASRATSRDREGNEQFF. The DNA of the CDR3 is TGTGCCAGCAGGGCGACGAGCCGGGACAGGGAGGGCAATGAGCAGTTCTTC. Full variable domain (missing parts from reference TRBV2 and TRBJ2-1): EPEVTQTPSHQVTQMGQEVILRCVPISNHLYFYWYRQILGQKVEFLVSFYNNEISEKSEIFDDQFSVERPDGSNFTLKIRSTKLEDSAMYFCASRATSRDREGNEQFFGPGTRLTVL.

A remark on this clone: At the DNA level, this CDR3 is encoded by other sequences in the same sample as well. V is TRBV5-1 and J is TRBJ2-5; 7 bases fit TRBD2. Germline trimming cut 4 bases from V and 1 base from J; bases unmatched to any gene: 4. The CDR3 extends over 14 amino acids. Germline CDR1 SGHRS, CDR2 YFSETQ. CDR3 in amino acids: CASSPSGAQETQYF. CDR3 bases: TGCGCCAGCAGCCCGAGCGGGGCCCAAGAGACCCAGTACTTC.

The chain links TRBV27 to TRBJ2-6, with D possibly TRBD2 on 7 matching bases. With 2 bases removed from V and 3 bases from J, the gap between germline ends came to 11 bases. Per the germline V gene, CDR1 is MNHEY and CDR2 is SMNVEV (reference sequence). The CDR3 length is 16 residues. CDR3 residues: CASSLVGGHGANVLTF. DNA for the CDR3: TGTGCCAGCAGTTTAGTCGGGGGGCATGGGGCCAACGTCCTGACTTTC.

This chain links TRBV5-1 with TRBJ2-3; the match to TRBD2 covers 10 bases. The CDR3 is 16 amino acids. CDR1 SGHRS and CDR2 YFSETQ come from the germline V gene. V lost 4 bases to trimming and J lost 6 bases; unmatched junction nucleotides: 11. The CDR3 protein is CASSTLPSGSTDTQYF. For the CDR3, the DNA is TGCGCCAGCAGCACACTTCCTAGCGGGAGTACGGATACGCAGTATTTT.

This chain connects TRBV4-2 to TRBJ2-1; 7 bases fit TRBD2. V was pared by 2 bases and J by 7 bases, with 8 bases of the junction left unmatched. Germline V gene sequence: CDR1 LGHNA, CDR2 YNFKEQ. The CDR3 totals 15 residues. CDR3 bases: TGTGCCAGCAGCCAACCGGGACTACCAGGAAATGAGCAGTTCTTC. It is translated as CASSQPGLPGNEQFF.

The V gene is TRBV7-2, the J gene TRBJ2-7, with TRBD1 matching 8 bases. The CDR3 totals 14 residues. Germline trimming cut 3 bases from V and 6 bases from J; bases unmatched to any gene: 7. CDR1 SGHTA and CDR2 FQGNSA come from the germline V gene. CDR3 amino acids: CASSFGQGSGEQYF. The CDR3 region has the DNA TGTGCCAGCAGCTTCGGACAGGGATCGGGCGAGCAGTACTTC.

The CDR3 DNA reads TGTGCCAGCGGGAGTAGAGGTCCCCCCTACGAGCAGTACTTC. It codes for CASGSRGPPYEQYF. This chain uses TRBV9 with TRBJ2-7; a weak D match, TRBD2 (5 bases). The CDR3 spans 14 residues. CDR1 and CDR2 from the germline V gene are SGDLS and YYNGEE. Trimming shortened V by 7 bases and J by 2 bases, and 16 bases separated the two germline ends.

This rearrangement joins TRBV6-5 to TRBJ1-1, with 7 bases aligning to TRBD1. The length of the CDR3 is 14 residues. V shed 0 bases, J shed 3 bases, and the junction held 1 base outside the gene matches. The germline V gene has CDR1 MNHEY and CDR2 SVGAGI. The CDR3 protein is CASSYSDRDTEAFF. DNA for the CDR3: TGTGCCAGCAGTTACTCCGACAGGGACACTGAAGCTTTCTTT.

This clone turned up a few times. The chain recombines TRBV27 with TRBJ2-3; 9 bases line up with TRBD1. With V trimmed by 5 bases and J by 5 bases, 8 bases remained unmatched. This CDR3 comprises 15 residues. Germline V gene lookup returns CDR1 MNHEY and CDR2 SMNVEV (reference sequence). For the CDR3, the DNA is TGTGCCAGCAGTCCATTTACAGGGGGCATAGATACGCAGTATTTT. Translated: CASSPFTGGIDTQYF.

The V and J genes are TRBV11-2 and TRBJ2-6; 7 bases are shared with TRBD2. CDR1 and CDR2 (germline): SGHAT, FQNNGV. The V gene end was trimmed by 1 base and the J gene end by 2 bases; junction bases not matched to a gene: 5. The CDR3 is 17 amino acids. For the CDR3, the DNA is TGTGCCAGCAGCTTAGTAGGGAGGGTCCCTGGGGCCAACGTCCTGACTTTC. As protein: CASSLVGRVPGANVLTF.

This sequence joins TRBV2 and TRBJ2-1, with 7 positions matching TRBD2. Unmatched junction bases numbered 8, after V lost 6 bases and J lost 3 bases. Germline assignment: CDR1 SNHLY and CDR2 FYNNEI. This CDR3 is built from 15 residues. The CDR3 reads CASRTAGVGYNEQFF. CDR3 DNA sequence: TGTGCCAGCAGGACCGCGGGAGTGGGCTACAATGAGCAGTTCTTC. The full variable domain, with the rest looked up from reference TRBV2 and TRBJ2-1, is EPEVTQTPSHQVTQMGQEVILRCVPISNHLYFYWYRQILGQKVEFLVSFYNNEISEKSEIFDDQFSVERPDGSNFTLKIRSTKLEDSAMYFCASRTAGVGYNEQFFGPGTRLTVL.

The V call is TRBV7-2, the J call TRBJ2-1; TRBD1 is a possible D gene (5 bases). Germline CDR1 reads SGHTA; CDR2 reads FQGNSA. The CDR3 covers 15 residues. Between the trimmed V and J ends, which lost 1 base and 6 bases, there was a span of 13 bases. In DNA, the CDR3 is TGTGCCAGCAGCTTAGTATGGTCAGGGCCCAATGAGCAGTTCTTC. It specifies CASSLVWSGPNEQFF.